This T cell receptor beta chain was identified during a study of regulatory T cells in long-lasting Graves disease. The time point: newly diagnosed GD, antithyroid drugs for less than 3 months. With RNA extracted from PBMCs as input, the TCR library was made. Under American Thyroid Association guidelines, Graves' disease was diagnosed. This clonotype has a count of ten or more. Combining iRepertoire HTBI primers with Arm-PCR of CDR3 regions, the authors built TCR beta libraries. TCRdb processed the multiplex PCR reads anew with MiXCR; each CDR3 protein has one entry. This sample carries about 210,000 distinct CDR3 sequences, approximately 19% of them seen once, and the ten largest clones take 12%. Germline V CDR1 and CDR2: LGHDT, YNNKEL (reference sequence). CDR3 length: 19 residues. J was trimmed by 2 bases and V by 4 bases; bases with no gene match: 9. This sample also appeared in a second study, on T cells in Graves' hyperthyroidism and ophthalmopathy. As reported in that work: Among the patients, aged 18 to 65, hyperthyroidism was newly diagnosed and had lasted under 2 months.

This sequence joins TRBV3-1 and TRBJ2-1; 15 bases agree with TRBD2. This clonotype originated in a woman aged 30 to 39 with Graves disease. The material was peripheral blood mononuclear cells (PBMCs), obtained at new diagnosis, from a patient treated with antithyroid drugs. The CDR3 is CASSPRRTSGRGTYNEQFF. The CDR3 nucleotides are TGTGCCAGCAGCCCCCGACGGACTAGCGGGAGGGGGACCTACAATGAGCAGTTCTTC.